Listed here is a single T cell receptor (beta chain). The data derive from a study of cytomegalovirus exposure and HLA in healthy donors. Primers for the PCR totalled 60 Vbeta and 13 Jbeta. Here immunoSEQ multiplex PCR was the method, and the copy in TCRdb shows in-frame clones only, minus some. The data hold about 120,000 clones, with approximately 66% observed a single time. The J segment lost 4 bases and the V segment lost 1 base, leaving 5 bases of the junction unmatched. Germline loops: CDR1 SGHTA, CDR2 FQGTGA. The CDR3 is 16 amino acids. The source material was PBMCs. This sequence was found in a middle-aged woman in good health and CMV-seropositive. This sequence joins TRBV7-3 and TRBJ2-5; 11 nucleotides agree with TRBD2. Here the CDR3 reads CASSLNGLAGGETQYF. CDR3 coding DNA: TGTGCCAGCAGCTTAAATGGGCTAGCGGGAGGAGAGACCCAGTACTTC. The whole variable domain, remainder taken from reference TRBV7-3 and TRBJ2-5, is GAGVSQTPSNKVTEKGKYVELRCDPISGHTALYWYRQSLGQGPEFLIYFQGTGAADDSGLPNDRFFAVRPEGSVSTLKIQRTERGDSAVYLCASSLNGLAGGETQYFGPGTRLLVL.